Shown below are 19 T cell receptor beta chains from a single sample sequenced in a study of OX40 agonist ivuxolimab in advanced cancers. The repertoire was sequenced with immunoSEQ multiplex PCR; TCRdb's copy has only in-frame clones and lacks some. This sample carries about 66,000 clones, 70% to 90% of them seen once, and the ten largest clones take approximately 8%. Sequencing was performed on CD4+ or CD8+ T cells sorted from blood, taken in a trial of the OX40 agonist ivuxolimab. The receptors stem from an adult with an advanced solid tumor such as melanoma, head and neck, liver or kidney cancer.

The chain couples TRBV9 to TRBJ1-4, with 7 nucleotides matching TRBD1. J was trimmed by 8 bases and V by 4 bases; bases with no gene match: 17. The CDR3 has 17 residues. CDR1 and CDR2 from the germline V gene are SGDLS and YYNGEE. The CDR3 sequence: CASSPHTGGGWGEKLFF. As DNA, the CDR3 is TGTGCCAGCAGCCCGCATACCGGAGGGGGCTGGGGAGAAAAACTGTTTTTT.

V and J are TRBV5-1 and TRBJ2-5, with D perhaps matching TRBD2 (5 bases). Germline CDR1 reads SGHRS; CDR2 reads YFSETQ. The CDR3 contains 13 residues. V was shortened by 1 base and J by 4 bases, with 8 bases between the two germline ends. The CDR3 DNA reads TGCGCCAGCAGCTTGCTGGGGAGAGAGACCCAGTACTTC. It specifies CASSLLGRETQYF.

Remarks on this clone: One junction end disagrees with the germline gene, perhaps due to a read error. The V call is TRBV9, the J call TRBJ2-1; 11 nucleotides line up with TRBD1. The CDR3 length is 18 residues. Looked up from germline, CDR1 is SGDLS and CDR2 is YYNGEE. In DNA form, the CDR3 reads TGTGCCAGCAGCGGAAACAGCGGGACAGGGGGTTTCTCCAATGAGCGGTTCTTC. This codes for CASSGNSGTGGFSNERFF.

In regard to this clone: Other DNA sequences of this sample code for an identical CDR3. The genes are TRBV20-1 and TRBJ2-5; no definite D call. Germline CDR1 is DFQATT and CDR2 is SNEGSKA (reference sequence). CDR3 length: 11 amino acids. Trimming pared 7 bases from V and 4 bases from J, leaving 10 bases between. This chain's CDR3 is CSGLAGETQYF. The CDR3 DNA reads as TGCAGTGGTCTGGCCGGAGAGACCCAGTACTTC.

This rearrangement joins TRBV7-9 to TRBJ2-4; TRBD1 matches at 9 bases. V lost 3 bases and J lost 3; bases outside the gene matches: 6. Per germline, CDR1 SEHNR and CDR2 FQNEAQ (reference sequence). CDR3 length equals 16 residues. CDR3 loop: CASSFEQGAGKNIQYF. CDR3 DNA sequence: TGTGCCAGCAGCTTCGAACAGGGGGCAGGCAAAAACATTCAGTACTTC.

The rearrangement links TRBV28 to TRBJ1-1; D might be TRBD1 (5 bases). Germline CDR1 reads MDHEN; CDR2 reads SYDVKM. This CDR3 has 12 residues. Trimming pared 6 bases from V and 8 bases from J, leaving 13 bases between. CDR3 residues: CASSGTGREAFF. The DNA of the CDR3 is TGTGCCAGCAGCGGAACAGGTCGAGAAGCTTTCTTT.

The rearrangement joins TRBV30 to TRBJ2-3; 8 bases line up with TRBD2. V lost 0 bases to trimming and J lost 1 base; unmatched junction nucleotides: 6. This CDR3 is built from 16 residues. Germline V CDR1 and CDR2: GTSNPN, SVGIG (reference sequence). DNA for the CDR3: TGTGCCTGGAGTGTACGACGAGCGGGGGGCACAGATACGCAGTATTTT. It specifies CAWSVRRAGGTDTQYF.

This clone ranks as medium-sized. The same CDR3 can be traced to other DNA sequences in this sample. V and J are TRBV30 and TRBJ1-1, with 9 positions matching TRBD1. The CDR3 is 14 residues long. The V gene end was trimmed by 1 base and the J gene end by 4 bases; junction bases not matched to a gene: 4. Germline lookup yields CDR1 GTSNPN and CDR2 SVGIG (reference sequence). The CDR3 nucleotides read TGTGCCTGGAGTGGGGGACAGGGCCCCACTGAAGCTTTCTTT. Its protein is CAWSGGQGPTEAFF.

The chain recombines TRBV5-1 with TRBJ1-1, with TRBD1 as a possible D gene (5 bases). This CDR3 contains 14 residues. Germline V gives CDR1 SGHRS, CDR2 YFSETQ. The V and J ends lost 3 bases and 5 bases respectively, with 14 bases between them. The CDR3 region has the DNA TGCGCCAGCAGCTGGGGCGCTTCGGGGACTGAAGCTTTCTTT. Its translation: CASSWGASGTEAFF.

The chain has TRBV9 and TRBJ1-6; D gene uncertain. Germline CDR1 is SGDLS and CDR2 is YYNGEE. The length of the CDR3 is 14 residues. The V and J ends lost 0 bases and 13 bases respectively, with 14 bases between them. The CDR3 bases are TGTGCCAGCAGCGTAGGGCAGGCTGAGAGGCCCCTCCACTTT. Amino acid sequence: CASSVGQAERPLHF.

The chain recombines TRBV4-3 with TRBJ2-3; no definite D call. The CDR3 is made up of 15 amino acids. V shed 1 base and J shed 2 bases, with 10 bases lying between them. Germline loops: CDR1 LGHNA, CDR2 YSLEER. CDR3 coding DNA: TGCGCCAGCAGCCAAGGCTCGGCTAACACAGATACGCAGTATTTT. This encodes CASSQGSANTDTQYF.

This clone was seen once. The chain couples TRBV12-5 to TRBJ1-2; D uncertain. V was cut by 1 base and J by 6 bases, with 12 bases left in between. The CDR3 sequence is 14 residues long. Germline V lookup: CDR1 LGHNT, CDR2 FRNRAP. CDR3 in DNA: TGTGCTAGTGGTTTGGAAGCCGGGAAGAATGGCTACACCTTC. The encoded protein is CASGLEAGKNGYTF.

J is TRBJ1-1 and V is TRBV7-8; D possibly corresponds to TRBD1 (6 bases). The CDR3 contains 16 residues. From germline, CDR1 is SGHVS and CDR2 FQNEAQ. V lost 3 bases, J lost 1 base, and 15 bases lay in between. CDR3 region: CASSFDHFRGNTEAFF. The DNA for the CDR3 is TGTGCCAGCAGCTTTGATCATTTCAGGGGGAACACTGAAGCTTTCTTT.

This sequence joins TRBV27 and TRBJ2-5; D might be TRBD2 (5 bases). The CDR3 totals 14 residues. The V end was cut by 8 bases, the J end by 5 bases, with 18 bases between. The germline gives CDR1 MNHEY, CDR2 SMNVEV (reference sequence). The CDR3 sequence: CASRMTGMWETQYF. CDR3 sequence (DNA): TGTGCCAGCCGTATGACGGGGATGTGGGAGACCCAGTACTTC.

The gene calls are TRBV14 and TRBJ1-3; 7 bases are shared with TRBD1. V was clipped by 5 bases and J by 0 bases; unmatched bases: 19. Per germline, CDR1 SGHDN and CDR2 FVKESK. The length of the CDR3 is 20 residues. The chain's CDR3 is CASSDDRRVTGTHSGNTIYF. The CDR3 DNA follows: TGTGCCAGCAGCGATGATAGGAGGGTGACAGGGACTCACTCTGGAAACACCATATATTTT.

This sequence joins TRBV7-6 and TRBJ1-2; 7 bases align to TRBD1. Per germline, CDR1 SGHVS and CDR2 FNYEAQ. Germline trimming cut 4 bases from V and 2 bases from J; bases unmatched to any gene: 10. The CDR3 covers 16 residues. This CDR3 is CASSSFRDRKNYGYTF. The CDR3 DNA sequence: TGTGCCAGCAGCTCATTCCGGGACAGAAAGAACTATGGCTACACCTTC.

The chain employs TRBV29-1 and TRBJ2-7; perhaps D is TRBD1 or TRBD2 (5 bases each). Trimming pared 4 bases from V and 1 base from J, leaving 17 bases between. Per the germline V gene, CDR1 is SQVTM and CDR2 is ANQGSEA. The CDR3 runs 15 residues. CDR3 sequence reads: CSVAPWGRGSYEQYF. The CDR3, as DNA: TGCAGCGTTGCCCCGTGGGGGAGAGGGTCCTACGAGCAGTACTTC.

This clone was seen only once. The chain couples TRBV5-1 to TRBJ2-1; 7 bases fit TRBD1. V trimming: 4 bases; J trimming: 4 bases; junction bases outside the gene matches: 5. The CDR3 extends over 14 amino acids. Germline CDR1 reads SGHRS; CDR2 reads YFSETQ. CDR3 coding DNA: TGCGCCAGCAGCACCGGGACAGTTTACAATGAGCAGTTCTTC. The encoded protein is CASSTGTVYNEQFF.

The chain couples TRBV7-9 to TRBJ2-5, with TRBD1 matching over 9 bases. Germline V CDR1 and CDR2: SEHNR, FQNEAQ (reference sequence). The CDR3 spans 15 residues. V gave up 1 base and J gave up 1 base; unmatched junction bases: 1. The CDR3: CASSLGTGVQETQYF. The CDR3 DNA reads TGTGCCAGCAGCTTAGGGACAGGGGTCCAAGAGACCCAGTACTTC.